Listed below are T cell receptor beta chains from one sample, sequenced in a study of blood T cell repertoires in COVID-19. Some clones are missing from TCRdb's copy, which holds only in-frame ones; the method was immunoSEQ multiplex PCR. The sample consists of about 280,000 clones, 85% of them appearing once. The sample consisted of peripheral blood. The origin of the receptors is a human donor in a cohort sampled during active COVID-19. CDR3s include the opening cysteine and the closing phenylalanine or tryptophan. The order of the fields is D gene, CDR3 length, V gene, clone size, J gene, CDR3 protein, CDR3 DNA. D genes are given only for firm matches. Not every row has a clone size; where given, it reads once, few, many or a size class.

d_call: .
cdr3_length: 14
v_call: TRBV6-5
clone_size: .
j_call: TRBJ2-5
cdr3_aa: CASRAPGGEETQYF
cdr3_nt: TGTGCCAGCAGAGCCCCGGGGGGCGAGGAGACCCAGTACTTC

d_call: TRBD2
cdr3_length: 17
v_call: TRBV6-2/TRBV6-3
clone_size: .
j_call: TRBJ2-1
cdr3_aa: CASSYSWALPREGEQFF
cdr3_nt: TGTGCCAGCAGTTACTCCTGGGCCCTGCCCCGGGAGGGTGAGCAGTTCTTC

d_call: TRBD1
cdr3_length: 16
v_call: TRBV15
clone_size: once
j_call: TRBJ1-4
cdr3_aa: CATSTGTGSTNEKLFF
cdr3_nt: TGTGCCACCAGCACAGGGACAGGATCAACTAATGAAAAACTGTTTTTT

d_call: .
cdr3_length: 13
v_call: TRBV5-1
clone_size: .
j_call: TRBJ2-3
cdr3_aa: CASSLQSTDTQYF
cdr3_nt: TGCGCCAGCAGCCTCCAGAGCACAGATACGCAGTATTTT

d_call: .
cdr3_length: 15
v_call: TRBV19
clone_size: .
j_call: TRBJ2-5
cdr3_aa: CASSTLRGKQETQYF
cdr3_nt: TGTGCCAGTAGTACCCTACGAGGGAAGCAAGAGACCCAGTACTTC

d_call: .
cdr3_length: 12
v_call: TRBV29-1
clone_size: .
j_call: TRBJ2-5
cdr3_aa: CSVDRGQETQYF
cdr3_nt: TGCAGCGTTGATAGGGGTCAAGAGACCCAGTACTTC

d_call: TRBD2
cdr3_length: 13
v_call: TRBV18
clone_size: .
j_call: TRBJ2-3
cdr3_aa: CASSLAGTDTQYF
cdr3_nt: TGTGCCAGCTCCCTAGCGGGCACAGATACGCAGTATTTT

d_call: .
cdr3_length: 20
v_call: TRBV21-1
clone_size: .
j_call: TRBJ1-6
cdr3_aa: CASIANPWQRSCSYNSPLHF
cdr3_nt: TGTGCCAGCATTGCCAACCCCTGGCAGAGGTCCTGCTCCTATAATTCACCCCTCCACTTT

d_call: .
cdr3_length: 18
v_call: TRBV10-3
clone_size: .
j_call: TRBJ2-4
cdr3_aa: CAISEGQRAHLAKNIQYF
cdr3_nt: TGTGCCATCAGTGAAGGACAGCGAGCACACCTAGCCAAAAACATTCAGTACTTC

d_call: .
cdr3_length: 13
v_call: TRBV28
clone_size: .
j_call: TRBJ2-7
cdr3_aa: CAALGGGGYEQYF
cdr3_nt: TGTGCCGCACTGGGGGGAGGCGGGTACGAGCAGTACTTC

d_call: .
cdr3_length: 12
v_call: TRBV12-3/TRBV12-4
clone_size: .
j_call: TRBJ1-1
cdr3_aa: CASSPGPAEAFF
cdr3_nt: TGTGCCAGCAGCCCAGGGCCGGCTGAAGCTTTCTTT

d_call: .
cdr3_length: 13
v_call: TRBV19
clone_size: .
j_call: TRBJ1-5
cdr3_aa: CASSITFDQPQHF
cdr3_nt: TGTGCCAGTAGTATTACATTCGATCAGCCCCAGCATTTT

d_call: TRBD1
cdr3_length: 15
v_call: TRBV18
clone_size: .
j_call: TRBJ1-5
cdr3_aa: CASSPAGGSNQPQHF
cdr3_nt: TGTGCCAGCTCACCGGCAGGGGGAAGCAATCAGCCCCAGCATTTT

d_call: TRBD2
cdr3_length: 15
v_call: TRBV7-2
clone_size: few
j_call: TRBJ2-7
cdr3_aa: CASSLVLAGPYEQYF
cdr3_nt: TGTGCCAGCAGCTTAGTACTAGCGGGCCCCTACGAGCAGTACTTC

d_call: .
cdr3_length: 13
v_call: TRBV9
clone_size: once
j_call: TRBJ2-3
cdr3_aa: CASSVVETDTQYF
cdr3_nt: TGTGCCAGCAGCGTAGTAGAGACAGATACGCAGTATTTT

d_call: .
cdr3_length: 14
v_call: TRBV28
clone_size: .
j_call: TRBJ2-3
cdr3_aa: CASTPIAGANTQYF
cdr3_nt: TGTGCCAGCACTCCCATAGCAGGGGCTAATACGCAGTATTTT

d_call: TRBD1
cdr3_length: 16
v_call: TRBV18
clone_size: once
j_call: TRBJ1-2
cdr3_aa: CASSPPGTGGGYGYTF
cdr3_nt: TGTGCCAGCTCACCACCGGGGACAGGGGGTGGCTATGGCTACACCTTC

d_call: .
cdr3_length: 14
v_call: TRBV5-4
clone_size: .
j_call: TRBJ1-2
cdr3_aa: CASSLGGGSYGYTF
cdr3_nt: TGTGCCAGCAGCTTGGGTGGCGGATCCTATGGCTACACCTTC

d_call: .
cdr3_length: 15
v_call: TRBV28
clone_size: .
j_call: TRBJ1-3
cdr3_aa: CASSSTGIPGNTIYF
cdr3_nt: TGTGCCAGCAGTTCCACAGGAATACCAGGAAACACCATATATTTT

d_call: TRBD1
cdr3_length: 16
v_call: TRBV4-1
clone_size: .
j_call: TRBJ2-7
cdr3_aa: CASSHTFSGGIDEQYF
cdr3_nt: TGCGCCAGCAGCCATACCTTCTCAGGGGGTATCGACGAGCAGTACTTC

d_call: .
cdr3_length: 11
v_call: TRBV29-1
clone_size: .
j_call: TRBJ1-2
cdr3_aa: CSVADRGPGTF
cdr3_nt: TGCAGCGTTGCCGATAGGGGTCCCGGCACCTTC

d_call: .
cdr3_length: 13
v_call: TRBV11-1
clone_size: .
j_call: TRBJ1-2
cdr3_aa: CASSLLQNYGYTF
cdr3_nt: TGTGCCAGCAGCTTACTACAGAACTATGGCTACACCTTC

d_call: TRBD1
cdr3_length: 14
v_call: TRBV7-8
clone_size: .
j_call: TRBJ2-7
cdr3_aa: CASSLALGTGDQYF
cdr3_nt: TGTGCCAGCAGCTTAGCGCTAGGGACAGGAGATCAGTACTTC

d_call: .
cdr3_length: 14
v_call: TRBV27
clone_size: .
j_call: TRBJ2-7
cdr3_aa: CASSFQAGKDEQYF
cdr3_nt: TGTGCCAGCAGTTTCCAGGCCGGGAAGGACGAGCAGTACTTC

d_call: .
cdr3_length: 15
v_call: TRBV29-1
clone_size: .
j_call: TRBJ2-1
cdr3_aa: CSVELAASSYNEQFF
cdr3_nt: TGCAGCGTTGAATTGGCGGCCAGCTCCTACAATGAGCAGTTCTTC

d_call: .
cdr3_length: 14
v_call: TRBV7-2
clone_size: .
j_call: TRBJ2-1
cdr3_aa: CASSSQNILNEQFF
cdr3_nt: TGTGCCAGCAGTTCGCAGAACATTCTCAATGAGCAGTTCTTC

d_call: .
cdr3_length: 15
v_call: TRBV7-2
clone_size: .
j_call: TRBJ2-7
cdr3_aa: CASSLEAGAIYEQYF
cdr3_nt: TGTGCCAGCAGCTTAGAGGCGGGGGCTATCTACGAGCAGTACTTC

d_call: .
cdr3_length: 15
v_call: TRBV6-1
clone_size: .
j_call: TRBJ2-7
cdr3_aa: CASSEFGNSPNEQYF
cdr3_nt: TGTGCCAGCAGTGAATTCGGGAATAGTCCCAACGAGCAGTACTTC

d_call: TRBD2
cdr3_length: 19
v_call: TRBV2
clone_size: once
j_call: TRBJ2-3
cdr3_aa: CASSDLGVREGRGTDTQYF
cdr3_nt: TGTGCCAGCAGTGACTTAGGGGTGCGGGAGGGCCGTGGTACAGATACGCAGTATTTT

d_call: .
cdr3_length: 13
v_call: TRBV9
clone_size: .
j_call: TRBJ1-2
cdr3_aa: CASSAQQGNGYTF
cdr3_nt: TGTGCCAGCAGCGCCCAACAGGGTAATGGCTACACCTTC

d_call: TRBD2
cdr3_length: 12
v_call: TRBV19
clone_size: .
j_call: TRBJ2-3
cdr3_aa: CASSRAGDTQYF
cdr3_nt: TGTGCCAGTAGTAGAGCGGGGGATACGCAGTATTTT

d_call: TRBD1
cdr3_length: 17
v_call: TRBV18
clone_size: .
j_call: TRBJ2-6
cdr3_aa: CASSLSRQGSGANVLTF
cdr3_nt: TGTGCCAGCTCACTTTCCAGACAGGGATCTGGGGCCAACGTCCTGACTTTC

d_call: TRBD2
cdr3_length: 18
v_call: TRBV9
clone_size: once
j_call: TRBJ2-1
cdr3_aa: CASSVEKGLAGPNNEQFF
cdr3_nt: TGTGCCAGCAGCGTAGAAAAGGGACTAGCGGGACCAAACAATGAGCAGTTCTTC

d_call: .
cdr3_length: 15
v_call: TRBV11-2
clone_size: once
j_call: TRBJ1-5
cdr3_aa: CASSLEGGGYQPQHF
cdr3_nt: TGTGCCAGCAGCTTAGAGGGCGGGGGGTATCAGCCCCAGCATTTT

d_call: .
cdr3_length: 11
v_call: TRBV11-2
clone_size: .
j_call: TRBJ2-1
cdr3_aa: CASSFSWEQFF
cdr3_nt: TGTGCCAGCAGCTTTAGTTGGGAGCAGTTCTTC

d_call: .
cdr3_length: 13
v_call: TRBV14
clone_size: few
j_call: TRBJ1-1
cdr3_aa: CAKPTRVGTEAFF
cdr3_nt: TGTGCCAAGCCAACCAGGGTTGGAACTGAAGCTTTCTTT

d_call: TRBD1
cdr3_length: 15
v_call: TRBV24-1
clone_size: .
j_call: TRBJ2-3
cdr3_aa: CATSDRQGATDTQYF
cdr3_nt: TGTGCCACCAGTGACAGACAGGGGGCGACAGATACGCAGTATTTT

d_call: TRBD2
cdr3_length: 16
v_call: TRBV7-9
clone_size: .
j_call: TRBJ2-1
cdr3_aa: CASSLDLGLAGNEQFF
cdr3_nt: TGTGCCAGCAGCTTAGACTTAGGCCTAGCGGGCAATGAGCAGTTCTTC

d_call: .
cdr3_length: 13
v_call: TRBV21-1
clone_size: .
j_call: TRBJ1-5
cdr3_aa: CASKDRGQWPQHF
cdr3_nt: TGTGCCAGCAAGGACAGGGGGCAATGGCCCCAGCATTTT

d_call: TRBD1
cdr3_length: 15
v_call: TRBV11-2
clone_size: .
j_call: TRBJ2-2
cdr3_aa: CASSLGQGYTGELFF
cdr3_nt: TGTGCCAGCAGCTTGGGACAGGGATATACCGGGGAGCTGTTTTTT

d_call: TRBD1
cdr3_length: 14
v_call: TRBV5-6
clone_size: .
j_call: TRBJ2-7
cdr3_aa: CASSSGQGYYEQYF
cdr3_nt: TGTGCCAGCAGCTCGGGACAGGGGTACTACGAGCAGTACTTC

d_call: .
cdr3_length: 14
v_call: TRBV19
clone_size: .
j_call: TRBJ2-1
cdr3_aa: CASRPTGRANEQFF
cdr3_nt: TGTGCCAGTAGGCCCACGGGCAGGGCCAATGAGCAGTTCTTC

d_call: .
cdr3_length: 13
v_call: TRBV5-1
clone_size: once
j_call: TRBJ2-7
cdr3_aa: CASSPTSSYEQYF
cdr3_nt: TGCGCCAGCAGCCCAACTAGCTCCTACGAGCAGTACTTC

d_call: .
cdr3_length: 16
v_call: TRBV4-2
clone_size: .
j_call: TRBJ2-3
cdr3_aa: CASRRSQSLTTDTQYF
cdr3_nt: TGTGCCAGCAGGAGGAGCCAGTCGTTGACCACGGATACGCAGTATTTT

d_call: .
cdr3_length: 15
v_call: TRBV2
clone_size: few
j_call: TRBJ1-5
cdr3_aa: CASSALGGGNQPQHF
cdr3_nt: TGTGCCAGCTCGGCATTAGGGGGGGGCAATCAGCCCCAGCATTTT

d_call: TRBD1
cdr3_length: 15
v_call: TRBV3-1/TRBV3-2
clone_size: .
j_call: TRBJ2-5
cdr3_aa: CASSQERGRGETQYF
cdr3_nt: TGTGCCAGCAGCCAAGAAAGGGGGCGAGGAGAGACCCAGTACTTC

d_call: .
cdr3_length: 17
v_call: TRBV7-6
clone_size: few
j_call: TRBJ2-3
cdr3_aa: CASSFLQGSFYTDTQYF
cdr3_nt: TGTGCCAGCAGCTTCCTACAGGGTTCCTTTTACACAGATACGCAGTATTTT

d_call: .
cdr3_length: 12
v_call: TRBV3-1/TRBV3-2
clone_size: .
j_call: TRBJ2-2
cdr3_aa: CASSQGGGELFF
cdr3_nt: TGTGCCAGCAGCCAAGGCGGGGGGGAGCTGTTTTTT

d_call: .
cdr3_length: 15
v_call: TRBV5-1
clone_size: .
j_call: TRBJ2-3
cdr3_aa: CASSFQGSSTDTQYF
cdr3_nt: TGCGCCAGCAGCTTCCAGGGTAGTAGCACAGATACGCAGTATTTT

d_call: TRBD1
cdr3_length: 15
v_call: TRBV6-6
clone_size: .
j_call: TRBJ2-1
cdr3_aa: CASSLGQGIYNEQFF
cdr3_nt: TGTGCCAGCAGCCTTGGACAGGGTATCTACAATGAGCAGTTCTTC

d_call: .
cdr3_length: 12
v_call: TRBV19
clone_size: .
j_call: TRBJ1-1
cdr3_aa: CASSFLQGAAFF
cdr3_nt: TGTGCCAGTAGTTTCCTACAGGGCGCAGCTTTCTTT

d_call: TRBD2
cdr3_length: 15
v_call: TRBV7-2
clone_size: .
j_call: TRBJ2-2
cdr3_aa: CASSLSGRSTGELFF
cdr3_nt: TGTGCCAGCAGCCTTAGCGGGAGAAGCACCGGGGAGCTGTTTTTT

d_call: TRBD1
cdr3_length: 15
v_call: TRBV19
clone_size: .
j_call: TRBJ1-2
cdr3_aa: CASRGQGRFNYGYTF
cdr3_nt: TGTGCCAGTAGGGGACAGGGGCGCTTCAACTATGGCTACACCTTC

d_call: TRBD2
cdr3_length: 15
v_call: TRBV18
clone_size: .
j_call: TRBJ2-1
cdr3_aa: CASSPSLAGGLEQFF
cdr3_nt: TGTGCCAGCTCACCATCACTAGCGGGAGGGCTAGAGCAGTTCTTC

d_call: .
cdr3_length: 13
v_call: TRBV28
clone_size: .
j_call: TRBJ1-4
cdr3_aa: CASSETLNEKLFF
cdr3_nt: TGTGCCAGCAGCGAGACACTGAATGAAAAACTGTTTTTT

d_call: .
cdr3_length: 13
v_call: TRBV4-1
clone_size: .
j_call: TRBJ1-6
cdr3_aa: CARITGVHSPLHF
cdr3_nt: TGCGCCAGAATAACGGGTGTCCATTCACCCCTCCACTTT

d_call: TRBD2
cdr3_length: 18
v_call: TRBV19
clone_size: .
j_call: TRBJ2-3
cdr3_aa: CASSIASGSKSSTDTQYF
cdr3_nt: TGTGCCAGTAGTATAGCCAGCGGGAGCAAGTCTAGCACAGATACGCAGTATTTT

d_call: TRBD2
cdr3_length: 17
v_call: TRBV7-6
clone_size: once
j_call: TRBJ2-7
cdr3_aa: CASSLGTSDTKAYEQYF
cdr3_nt: TGTGCCAGCAGCCTTGGGACTAGCGATACGAAGGCCTACGAGCAGTACTTC

d_call: TRBD2
cdr3_length: 15
v_call: TRBV7-9
clone_size: .
j_call: TRBJ2-3
cdr3_aa: CASSSGLAGTDTQYF
cdr3_nt: TGTGCCAGCAGCTCTGGACTAGCGGGGACAGATACGCAGTATTTT